Described below is a single TCR beta chain sequence and its context. Its antigen is not identified. V lost 4 bases, J lost 3 bases, and 16 bases lay in between. The CDR3 has 15 amino acids. Germline V lookup: CDR1 SGHKS, CDR2 YYEKEE (reference sequence). The data originate from a study of T cells in Graves' hyperthyroidism and ophthalmopathy. Study results and caveats: A model built on 13 V-J features separated ophthalmopathy from stable hyperthyroidism.

The PBMCs were sourced from fresh peripheral blood (around 9.3 ml). The TCR beta CDR3 regions underwent amplification using RNA transcripts as the source. With the HTBI primer set, the TCR CDR3 went through a first round of RT-PCR. A single record per CDR3 protein comes from TCRdb applying MiXCR to the multiplex PCR reads. The sample has more than 500,000 distinct CDR3 sequences, about 16% seen once; the top ten hold 25% to 35%. The chain couples TRBV5-5 to TRBJ1-1; D uncertain. The sample comprised blood. The origin of this receptor is a woman aged 25 to 39 with Graves' ophthalmopathy. The CDR3 reads CASSPTRVHYTEAFF. DNA of the CDR3: TGTGCCAGCAGCCCCACACGGGTCCATTACACTGAAGCTTTCTTT.